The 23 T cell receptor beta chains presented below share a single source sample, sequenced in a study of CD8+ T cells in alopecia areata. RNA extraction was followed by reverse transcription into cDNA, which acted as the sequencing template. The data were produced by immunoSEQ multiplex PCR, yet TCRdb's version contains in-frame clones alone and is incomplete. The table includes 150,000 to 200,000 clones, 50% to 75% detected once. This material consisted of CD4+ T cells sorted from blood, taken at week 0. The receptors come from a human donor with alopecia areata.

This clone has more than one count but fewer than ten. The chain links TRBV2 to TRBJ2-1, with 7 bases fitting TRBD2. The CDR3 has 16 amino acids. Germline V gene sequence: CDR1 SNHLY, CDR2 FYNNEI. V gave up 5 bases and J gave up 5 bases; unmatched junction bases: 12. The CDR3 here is CASSRDYSNLNNEQFF. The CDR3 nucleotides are TGTGCCAGCAGTCGGGACTACTCAAACCTGAACAATGAGCAGTTCTTC.

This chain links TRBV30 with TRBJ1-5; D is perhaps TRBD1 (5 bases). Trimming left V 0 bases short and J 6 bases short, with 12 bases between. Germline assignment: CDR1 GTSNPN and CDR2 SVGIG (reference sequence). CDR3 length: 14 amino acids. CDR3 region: CAWSVRGGSQPQHF. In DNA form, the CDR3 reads TGTGCCTGGAGTGTACGTGGGGGTAGTCAGCCCCAGCATTTT.

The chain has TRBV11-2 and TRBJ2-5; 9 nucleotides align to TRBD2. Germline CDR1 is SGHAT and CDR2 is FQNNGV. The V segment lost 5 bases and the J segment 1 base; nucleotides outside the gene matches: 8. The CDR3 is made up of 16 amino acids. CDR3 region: CASSPILAGTQETQYF. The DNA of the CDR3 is TGTGCCAGCAGCCCCATCCTAGCGGGGACCCAAGAGACCCAGTACTTC.

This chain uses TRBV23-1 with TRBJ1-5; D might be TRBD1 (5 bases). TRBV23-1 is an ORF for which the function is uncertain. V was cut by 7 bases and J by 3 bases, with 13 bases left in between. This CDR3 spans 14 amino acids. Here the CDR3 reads CASIPGGVNQPQHF. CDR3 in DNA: TGCGCCAGCATCCCCGGGGGGGTCAATCAGCCCCAGCATTTT.

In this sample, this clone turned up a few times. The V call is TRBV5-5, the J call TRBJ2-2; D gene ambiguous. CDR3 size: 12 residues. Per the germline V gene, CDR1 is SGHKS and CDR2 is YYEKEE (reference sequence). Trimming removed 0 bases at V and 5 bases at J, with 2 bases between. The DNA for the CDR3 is TGTGCCAGCAGCTTGGAGACCGGGGAGCTGTTTTTT. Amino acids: CASSLETGELFF.

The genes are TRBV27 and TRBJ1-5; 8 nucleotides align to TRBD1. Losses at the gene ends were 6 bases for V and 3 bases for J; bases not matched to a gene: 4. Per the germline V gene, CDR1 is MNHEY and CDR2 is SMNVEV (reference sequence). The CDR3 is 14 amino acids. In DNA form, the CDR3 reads TGTGCCAGCAGAAGGGGACAGGCCAATCAGCCCCAGCATTTT. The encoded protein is CASRRGQANQPQHF.

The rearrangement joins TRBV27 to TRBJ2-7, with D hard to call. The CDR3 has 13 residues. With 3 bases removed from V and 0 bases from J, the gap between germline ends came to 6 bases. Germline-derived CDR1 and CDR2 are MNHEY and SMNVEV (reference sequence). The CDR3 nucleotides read TGTGCCAGCAGTTTTGTACCCTCCTACGAGCAGTACTTC. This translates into CASSFVPSYEQYF.

The CDR3 DNA sequence: TGTGCCTGGGGGGGAGGTTTTGTCGAGACCCAGTACTTC. It codes for CAWGGGFVETQYF. The V gene is TRBV30, the J gene TRBJ2-5, with D perhaps TRBD2 (6 bases). Trimming took 5 bases from V and 5 from J, leaving 15 bases between them. Germline CDR1 reads GTSNPN; CDR2 reads SVGIG (reference sequence). The CDR3 runs 13 residues.

The CDR3 protein is CAWTPGMLEPQHF. Written as DNA, the CDR3 is TGTGCCTGGACCCCAGGGATGTTGGAGCCCCAGCATTTT. This chain links TRBV30 with TRBJ1-5, with D perhaps TRBD1 (5 bases). The CDR3 length is 13 residues. V was shortened by 4 bases and J by 8 bases, with 15 bases between the two germline ends. Germline CDR1 GTSNPN, CDR2 SVGIG (reference sequence).

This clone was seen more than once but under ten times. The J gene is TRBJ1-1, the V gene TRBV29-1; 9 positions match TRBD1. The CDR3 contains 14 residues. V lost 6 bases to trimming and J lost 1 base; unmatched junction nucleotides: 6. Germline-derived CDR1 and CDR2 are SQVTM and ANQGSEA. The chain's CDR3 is CSVTMGQGNTEAFF. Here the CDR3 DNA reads TGCAGCGTGACGATGGGACAGGGGAACACTGAAGCTTTCTTT.

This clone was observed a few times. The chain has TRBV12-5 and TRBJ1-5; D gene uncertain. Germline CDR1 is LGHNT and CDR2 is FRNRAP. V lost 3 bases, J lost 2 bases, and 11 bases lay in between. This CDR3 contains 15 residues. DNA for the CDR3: TGTGCTAGTGGTTTATGGTCGGTGGGCAATCAGCCCCAGCATTTT. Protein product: CASGLWSVGNQPQHF.

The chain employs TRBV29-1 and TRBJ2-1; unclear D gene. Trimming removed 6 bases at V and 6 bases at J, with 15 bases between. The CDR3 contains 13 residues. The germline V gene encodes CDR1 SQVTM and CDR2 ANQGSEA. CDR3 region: CSVRGRIFNEQFF. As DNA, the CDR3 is TGCAGCGTCCGAGGACGGATCTTCAATGAGCAGTTCTTC.

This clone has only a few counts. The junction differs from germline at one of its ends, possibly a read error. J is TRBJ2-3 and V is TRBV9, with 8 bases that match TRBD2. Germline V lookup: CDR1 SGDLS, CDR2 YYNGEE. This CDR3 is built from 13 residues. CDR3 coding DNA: TGTGCCAGTAGCGGGACTAGCACAGATACGCAGTATTTT. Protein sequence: CASSGTSTDTQYF.

CDR3 in amino acids: CAWSVGGVAYEQYF. In DNA form, the CDR3 reads TGTGCCTGGAGTGTTGGGGGAGTAGCCTACGAGCAGTACTTC. The chain uses TRBV30 and TRBJ2-7; D may correspond to TRBD1 or TRBD2 (5 bases each). The V end was cut by 0 bases, the J end by 2 bases, with 11 bases between. The CDR3 covers 14 residues. From germline, CDR1 is GTSNPN and CDR2 SVGIG (reference sequence).

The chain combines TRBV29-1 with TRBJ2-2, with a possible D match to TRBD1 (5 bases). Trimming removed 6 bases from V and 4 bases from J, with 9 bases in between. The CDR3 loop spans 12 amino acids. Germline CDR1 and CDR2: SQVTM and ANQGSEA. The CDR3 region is CSVGHSTGELFF. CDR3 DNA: TGCAGCGTAGGACATAGCACCGGGGAGCTGTTTTTT.

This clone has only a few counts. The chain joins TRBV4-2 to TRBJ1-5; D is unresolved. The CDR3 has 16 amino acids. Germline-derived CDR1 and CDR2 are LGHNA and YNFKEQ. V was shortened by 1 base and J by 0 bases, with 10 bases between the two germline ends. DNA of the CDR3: TGTGCCAGCAGCCAAGTGGCGGCGAATAGCAATCAGCCCCAGCATTTT. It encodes CASSQVAANSNQPQHF.

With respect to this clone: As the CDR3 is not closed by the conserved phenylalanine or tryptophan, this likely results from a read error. CDR3 nucleotide sequence: TGTGCCAGCAGCGTCGGACTAGCGGGATACGAGCAGTACCTC. Protein: CASSVGLAGYEQYL. The chain employs TRBV9 and TRBJ2-7; 12 bases are shared with TRBD2. In germline, CDR1 is SGDLS, CDR2 YYNGEE. V lost 2 bases, J lost 4 bases, and 1 base stayed unmatched. The length of the CDR3 is 14 residues.

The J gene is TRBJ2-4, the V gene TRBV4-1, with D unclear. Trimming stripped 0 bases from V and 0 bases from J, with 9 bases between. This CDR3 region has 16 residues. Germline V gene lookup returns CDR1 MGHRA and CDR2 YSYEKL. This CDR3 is CASSQDLALAKNIQYF. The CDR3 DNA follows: TGCGCCAGCAGCCAAGACTTGGCCCTAGCCAAAAACATTCAGTACTTC.

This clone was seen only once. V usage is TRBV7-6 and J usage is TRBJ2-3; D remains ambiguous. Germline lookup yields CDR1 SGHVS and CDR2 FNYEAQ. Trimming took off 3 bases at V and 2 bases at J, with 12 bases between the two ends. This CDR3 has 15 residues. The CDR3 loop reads CASSFSPQDTDTQYF. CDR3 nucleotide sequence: TGTGCCAGCAGCTTTTCCCCCCAAGACACAGATACGCAGTATTTT.

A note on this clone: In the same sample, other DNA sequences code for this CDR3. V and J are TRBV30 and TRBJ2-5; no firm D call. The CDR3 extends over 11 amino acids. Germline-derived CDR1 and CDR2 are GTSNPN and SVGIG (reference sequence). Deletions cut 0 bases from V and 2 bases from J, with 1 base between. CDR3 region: CAWSVQETQYF. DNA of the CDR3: TGTGCCTGGAGTGTACAAGAGACCCAGTACTTC.

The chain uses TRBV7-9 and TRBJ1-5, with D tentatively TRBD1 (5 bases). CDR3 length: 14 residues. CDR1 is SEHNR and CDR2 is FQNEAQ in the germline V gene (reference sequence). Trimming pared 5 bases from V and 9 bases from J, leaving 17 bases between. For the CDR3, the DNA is TGTGCCAGCAGCCAGGACGGGGACTTTCGGCCCCAGCATTTT. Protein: CASSQDGDFRPQHF. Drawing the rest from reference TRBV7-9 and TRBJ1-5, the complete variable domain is DTGVSQNPRHKITKRGQNVTFRCDPISEHNRLYWYRQTLGQGPEFLTYFQNEAQLEKSRLLSDRFSAERPKGSFSTLEIQRTEQGDSAMYLCASSQDGDFRPQHFGDGTRLSIL.

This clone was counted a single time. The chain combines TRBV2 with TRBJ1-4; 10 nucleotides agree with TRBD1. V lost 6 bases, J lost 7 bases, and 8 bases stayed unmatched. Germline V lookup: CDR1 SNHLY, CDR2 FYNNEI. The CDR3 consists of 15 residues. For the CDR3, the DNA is TGTGCCAGCAGGCCCTCGACAGGGGGCCGTGAAAAACTGTTTTTT. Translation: CASRPSTGGREKLFF.

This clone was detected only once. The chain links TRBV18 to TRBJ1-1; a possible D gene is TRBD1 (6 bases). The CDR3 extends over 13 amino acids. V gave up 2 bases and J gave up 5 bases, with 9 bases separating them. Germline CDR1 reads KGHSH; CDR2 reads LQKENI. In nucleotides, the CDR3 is TGTGCCAGCTCACCAGACAGGCGGACTGAAGCTTTCTTT. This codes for CASSPDRRTEAFF.